This entry lists 9 T cell receptor beta chains sequenced from one sample in a study of T cell repertoires in cytomegalovirus infection. Using its own MiXCR run on the reads, TCRdb lists one record per CDR3 protein. The table records more than 150,000 distinct CDR3 sequences, 28% of them present only once. Sequencing was performed on PBMCs. All receptors derive from a human donor in good health (CMV status not recorded). Some clones in this sample may be carry-over from other donors' samples.

This chain links TRBV6-5 with TRBJ1-6, with TRBD1 matching 9 bases. CDR1 and CDR2 from the germline V gene are MNHEY and SVGAGI. The V and J ends lost 4 bases and 7 bases, in that order; junction bases with no gene match: 5. CDR3 length: 15 residues. The CDR3, as DNA: TGTGCCAGCAGTTCCTCCGGGACAGGGAATTCACCCCTCCACTTT. Its translation: CASSSSGTGNSPLHF.

This clonotype was recorded a few times. The CDR3 spells CSVSRQGNTEAFF. The CDR3 DNA sequence: TGCAGCGTTTCCCGACAGGGGAACACTGAAGCTTTCTTT. The chain joins TRBV29-1 to TRBJ1-1, with TRBD1 matching 7 bases. Germline loops: CDR1 SQVTM, CDR2 ANQGSEA. V lost 5 bases to trimming and J lost 1 base; unmatched junction nucleotides: 4. The CDR3 runs 13 residues.

There are a few counts of this clonotype. The chain recombines TRBV6-6 with TRBJ1-1; no definite D call. The length of the CDR3 is 15 residues. Trimming pared 6 bases from V and 0 bases from J, leaving 14 bases between. Germline CDR1 is MNHNY and CDR2 is SVGAGI (reference sequence). In DNA, the CDR3 is TGTGCCAGCAGACCGACCAGAGTTATGAACACTGAAGCTTTCTTT. This sequence encodes CASRPTRVMNTEAFF.

This clonotype was found many times. The rearrangement links TRBV7-2 to TRBJ1-1; TRBD1 aligns across 7 bases. The CDR3 extends over 16 amino acids. Germline V lookup: CDR1 SGHTA, CDR2 FQGNSA. Trimming cost V 4 bases and J 4 bases; bases outside gene matches: 12. CDR3 DNA: TGTGCCAGCAGCTCGCAGGGGGGGCCGGAGAGCACTGAAGCTTTCTTT. Encoded protein: CASSSQGGPESTEAFF.

The gene calls are TRBV2 and TRBJ1-1, with 7 bases fitting TRBD1. The CDR3 is made up of 13 amino acids. Germline values: CDR1 SNHLY, CDR2 FYNNEI. V trimming: 7 bases; J trimming: 1 base; junction bases outside the gene matches: 3. The CDR3: CASTGDRNTEAFF. The CDR3 coding sequence is TGTGCCAGCACCGGGGACAGGAACACTGAAGCTTTCTTT.

This chain connects TRBV3-1 to TRBJ2-7; either TRBD1 or TRBD2 may fit D (6 bases each). Germline lookup yields CDR1 LGHDT and CDR2 YNNKEL (reference sequence). V was pared by 4 bases and J by 3 bases, with 16 bases between. This CDR3 comprises 15 residues. This CDR3 is CASSRAGQMSYEQYF. In DNA, the CDR3 is TGTGCCAGCAGCCGCGCGGGACAAATGAGCTACGAGCAGTACTTC.

This clonotype was seen only a few times. The rearrangement links TRBV5-1 to TRBJ2-3; no clear D gene. Germline V gene sequence: CDR1 SGHRS, CDR2 YFSETQ. The V and J ends lost 2 bases and 4 bases respectively, with 5 bases between them. The CDR3 is made up of 12 amino acids. The CDR3 DNA follows: TGCGCCAGCAGCTTTGGGGCAGATACGCAGTATTTT. Encoded protein: CASSFGADTQYF.

The J gene is TRBJ2-7, the V gene TRBV7-6; D is uncertain. The V gene's germline CDR1 is SGHVS and CDR2 FNYEAQ. Between the trimmed V and J ends, which lost 0 bases and 5 bases, there was a span of 14 bases. There are 15 residues in the CDR3. Written as DNA, the CDR3 is TGTGCCAGCAGCTTAGCCGAGGTTTCTTTCCACGAGCAGTACTTC. Translation gives CASSLAEVSFHEQYF.

Details on this clonotype: Relative to the germline gene, one junction end is altered; a read error may explain this. The gene calls are TRBV19 and TRBJ2-6; unclear D gene. The CDR3 extends over 14 amino acids. Germline CDR1 reads LNHDA; CDR2 reads SQIVND (reference sequence). The CDR3: CDSSSFSGANVLTF. The DNA of the CDR3 is TGTGACAGTAGTAGCTTTTCTGGGGCCAACGTCCTGACTTTC.